This T cell receptor (beta chain) was identified during a study of blood T cell repertoires in COVID-19. Study-wide background: COVID-19 samples, acute and convalescent, were from the United States, Italy and Spain. Sources were T cells, B-cell-depleted T cells, or PBMCs; the material itself was cDNA or gDNA.

Trimming shortened V by 4 bases and J by 8 bases, and 15 bases separated the two germline ends. The germline V gene has CDR1 SGHNT and CDR2 YYREEE (reference sequence). The CDR3 is 13 residues long. Per the original methods: From reference gene primer amplification, estimates of nucleated cell counts were derived. Assay: immunoSEQ multiplex PCR; the TCRdb copy retains only in-frame clones and omits some. That table furnishes V, J and clone size, whereas the DNA furnished D and trimming. The sample has over 600,000 clones; 85% to 90% are singletons. The receptor was derived from a woman under 30 with acute or convalescent COVID-19. The sequencing sample was made of peripheral blood. The chain has TRBV5-4 and TRBJ1-2; the D gene is possibly TRBD1 (6 bases). The CDR3 DNA reads as TGTGCCAGCAGCCCACGGGGGGGGCGAGGCTACACCTTC. This codes for CASSPRGGRGYTF.